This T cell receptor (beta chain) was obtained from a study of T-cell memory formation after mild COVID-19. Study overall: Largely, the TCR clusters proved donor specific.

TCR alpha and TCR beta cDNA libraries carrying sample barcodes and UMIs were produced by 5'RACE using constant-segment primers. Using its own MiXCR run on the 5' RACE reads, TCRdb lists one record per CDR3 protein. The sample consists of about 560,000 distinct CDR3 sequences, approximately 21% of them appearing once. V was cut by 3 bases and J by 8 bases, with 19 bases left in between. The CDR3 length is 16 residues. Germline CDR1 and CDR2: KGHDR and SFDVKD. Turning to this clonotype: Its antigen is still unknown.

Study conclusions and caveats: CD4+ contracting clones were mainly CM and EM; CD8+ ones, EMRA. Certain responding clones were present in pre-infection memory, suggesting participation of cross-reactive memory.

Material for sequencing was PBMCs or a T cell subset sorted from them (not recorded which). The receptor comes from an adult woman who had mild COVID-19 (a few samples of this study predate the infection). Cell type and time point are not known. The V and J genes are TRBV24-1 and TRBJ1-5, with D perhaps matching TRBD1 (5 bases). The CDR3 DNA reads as TGTGCCACCAGTGATGGGGATCAGGGACCTGGGGAGCCCCAGCATTTT. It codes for CATSDGDQGPGEPQHF.